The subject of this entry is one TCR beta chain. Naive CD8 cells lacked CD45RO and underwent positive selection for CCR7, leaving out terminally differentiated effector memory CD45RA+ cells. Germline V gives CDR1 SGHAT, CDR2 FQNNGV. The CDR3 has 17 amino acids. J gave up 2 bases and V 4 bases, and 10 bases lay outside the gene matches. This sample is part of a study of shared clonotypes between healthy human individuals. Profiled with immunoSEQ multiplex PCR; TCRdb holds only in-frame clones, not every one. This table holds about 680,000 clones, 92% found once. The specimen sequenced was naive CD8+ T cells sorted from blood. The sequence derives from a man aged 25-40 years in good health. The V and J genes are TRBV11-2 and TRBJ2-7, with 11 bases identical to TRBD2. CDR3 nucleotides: TGTGCCAGCAGCTCAACTCCGGGACTAGCGGAGACCTACGAGCAGTACTTC. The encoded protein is CASSSTPGLAETYEQYF.